The present entry profiles one TCR beta chain with its context. By how much of the sample it makes up, this clonotype is medium-sized (0.01 to 0.1%). It lacks a known antigen. Per-base quality was not reported, and no clone a single base away is much larger than it. The data were obtained in a study of patients with pleural tuberculosis (dated by TCRdb to between 2014 and 2016). This sample was sequenced with an Illumina Genome Analyzer IIx. TCRdb handled the public reads itself, with Q25 trimming in fastp and clone calling in MiXCR, and kept productive beta chains. Entries that share a CDR3 protein sequence are merged under the most common genes and DNA. For this sample there are approximately 53,000 distinct CDR3 sequences; 6% to 8% appear just once. The ten largest make up around 15% of the sample. The CDR3 runs 15 amino acids, cysteine and phenylalanine included. The kept DNA is CDR3 alone, 45 bases in frame from the first base. V ends up 5 bases short and J 4 bases short, with an unmatched junction base count of 5.

In this chain, TRBV12-3 or TRBV12-4 is recombined with TRBJ2-1; TRBD2 agrees with 10 junctional bases. The receptor was isolated from a human donor with pleural tuberculosis. The DNA sequence is TGTGCCAGCAGTCCCGGACTAGCGGTTTACAATGAGCAGTTCTTC. This sequence encodes CASSPGLAVYNEQFF.